This T cell receptor (beta chain) was retrieved from a study of early T cells in non-severe SARS-CoV-2 infection. Study at large: With bulk RNA from unsorted whole blood as input, sequencing yielded unpaired chains.

Broader study findings: VDJdb matching, biased toward anti-spike CD8 responses, missed private and CD4 specificities.

With respect to this clonotype: Antigen specificity is unknown.

The CDR3 has 16 amino acids. The V segment lost 0 bases and the J segment 2 bases; nucleotides outside the gene matches: 5. CDR1 KGHSH and CDR2 LQKENI come from the germline V gene. Unique molecular identifiers were attached to individual cDNA molecules. TCRdb ran MiXCR on the 5' RACE reads and lists one entry per CDR3 protein. Of 50,000 or so distinct CDR3 sequences in the sample, 6.5% to 9% were seen once. The TCR comes from an adult who was a healthcare worker with PCR-confirmed SARS-CoV-2 infection or an uninfected control (not recorded which). Sequencing was done on a sample of whole blood. The J gene is TRBJ2-3, the V gene TRBV18; 7 nucleotides agree with TRBD2. The CDR3 coding sequence is TGTGCCAGCTCACCACCTCGAGCGGGGTTCACAGATACGCAGTATTTT. Its protein is CASSPPRAGFTDTQYF.